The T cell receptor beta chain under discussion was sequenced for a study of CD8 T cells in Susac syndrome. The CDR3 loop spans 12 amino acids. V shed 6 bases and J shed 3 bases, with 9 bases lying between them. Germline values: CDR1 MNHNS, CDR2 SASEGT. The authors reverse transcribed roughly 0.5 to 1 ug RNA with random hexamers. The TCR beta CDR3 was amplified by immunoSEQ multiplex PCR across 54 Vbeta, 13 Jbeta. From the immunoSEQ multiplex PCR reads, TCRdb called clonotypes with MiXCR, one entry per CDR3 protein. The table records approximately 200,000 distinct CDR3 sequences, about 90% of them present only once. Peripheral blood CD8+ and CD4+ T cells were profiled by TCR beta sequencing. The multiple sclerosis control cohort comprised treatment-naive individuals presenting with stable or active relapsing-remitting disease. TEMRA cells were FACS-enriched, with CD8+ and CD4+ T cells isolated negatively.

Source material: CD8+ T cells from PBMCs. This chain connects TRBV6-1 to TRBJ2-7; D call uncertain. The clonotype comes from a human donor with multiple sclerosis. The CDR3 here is CASSPDYYEQYF. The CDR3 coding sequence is TGTGCCAGCAGCCCCGATTACTACGAGCAGTACTTC.